This T cell receptor beta chain was observed in a study of cytomegalovirus exposure and HLA in healthy donors. Study summary: Ancestry clustering placed 70% to 90% of more than 350 genotyped donors in the Caucasian-associated cluster.

V dropped 4 bases and J dropped 1 base, with 10 bases sitting between them. There are 14 residues in the CDR3. Per the germline V gene, CDR1 is SGDLS and CDR2 is YYNGEE. Both 60 Vbeta primers and 13 Jbeta primers went into the PCR. Methods used by the authors: In a later analysis, 80 million to 100 million unique TCR beta chains included roughly 11 million shared by two or more donors. Generated by immunoSEQ multiplex PCR, the TCRdb table keeps only in-frame clones and is missing some. V, J and clone size are those of that table, while D and trimming were read from the DNA. The table records more than 130,000 clones, 70% to 80% of them present only once.

The source material was PBMCs. The rearrangement joins TRBV9 to TRBJ2-3, with D possibly TRBD1 on 6 matching bases. The TCR originated in a man younger than 30 in good health and CMV-seronegative. CDR3 in amino acids: CASSHSGGTDTQYF. The DNA of the CDR3 is TGTGCCAGCAGCCATTCAGGGGGCACAGATACGCAGTATTTT. Using reference TRBV9 and TRBJ2-3 for the parts outside the CDR3, the full variable domain is DSGVTQTPKHLITATGQRVTLRCSPRSGDLSVYWYQQSLDQGLQFLIQYYNGEERAKGNILERFSAQQFPDLHSELNLSSLELGDSALYFCASSHSGGTDTQYFGPGTRLTVL.